This T cell receptor (beta chain) was sequenced in a study of identifying expanded T cells in peripheral blood. The data were produced by immunoSEQ multiplex PCR, yet TCRdb's version contains in-frame clones alone and is incomplete. The data hold 55,000 to 75,000 clones, with around 87% observed a single time. The CDR3 runs 14 residues. In germline, CDR1 is SEHNR, CDR2 FQNEAQ (reference sequence). V lost 9 bases and J lost 4, with 19 bases in between. This receptor was identified in a person aged 18 to 70 in good health. This chain joins TRBV7-9 and TRBJ2-7; D may be TRBD1 or TRBD2 (7 bases each). Sample: blood. The CDR3 loop reads CASRPQGREYEQYF. In nucleotides, the CDR3 is TGTGCCAGTAGGCCACAGGGGAGGGAGTACGAGCAGTACTTC.